This entry lists 7 T cell receptor beta chains sequenced from one sample in a study of blood T cell repertoires in COVID-19. The repertoire was sequenced with immunoSEQ multiplex PCR; TCRdb's copy has only in-frame clones and lacks some. Of roughly 81,000 clones in the sample, over 70% are singletons; the top ten hold approximately 39%. The sequenced material came from peripheral blood. These receptors originate from a man older than 75 with active or convalescent COVID-19.

The rearrangement joins TRBV7-8 to TRBJ2-7; 10 bases agree with TRBD2. V shed 5 bases, J shed 5 bases, and the junction held 9 bases outside the gene matches. Germline values: CDR1 SGHVS, CDR2 FQNEAQ. CDR3 size: 15 residues. The CDR3 nucleotides read TGTGCCAGCAGCATTGGGACTAGCGCCGGCCACGAGCAGTACTTC. Translated, it gives CASSIGTSAGHEQYF.

The chain carries TRBV10-2 and TRBJ1-5; no clear D. V lost 4 bases, J lost 2 bases, and 12 bases lay in between. CDR1 is WSHSY, CDR2 SAAADI, per germline. The CDR3 is made up of 15 amino acids. The CDR3 coding sequence is TGCGCCAGCAGTGTGCCGGGATCGGGCAATCAGCCCCAGCATTTT. The encoded protein is CASSVPGSGNQPQHF.

V gene TRBV18 combines with J gene TRBJ1-1; D is perhaps TRBD1 (5 bases). Trimming shortened V by 5 bases and J by 6 bases, and 16 bases separated the two germline ends. The CDR3 length is 14 residues. Germline V gene sequence: CDR1 KGHSH, CDR2 LQKENI. The DNA of the CDR3 is TGTGCCAGCTCAACAAGGGGCAGGGAGGCTGAAGCTTTCTTT. It codes for CASSTRGREAEAFF.

V is TRBV3-1 (or the pseudogene TRBV3-2) and J is TRBJ1-1; TRBD1 matches at 7 bases. The CDR3 covers 14 residues. Looked up from germline, CDR1 is LGHDT and CDR2 is YNNKEL (reference sequence). V trimming: 6 bases; J trimming: 4 bases; junction bases outside the gene matches: 8. The CDR3 sequence is CASRPQGHGTEAFF. The CDR3 nucleotides read TGTGCCAGCAGACCACAGGGGCACGGCACTGAAGCTTTCTTT.

V is TRBV29-1 and J is TRBJ2-7; TRBD2 might be the D (7 bases). This CDR3 comprises 14 residues. CDR1 SQVTM and CDR2 ANQGSEA come from the germline V gene. Deletions cut 7 bases from V and 0 bases from J, with 16 bases between. The CDR3 bases are TGCAGCGGCCTCCTAGCGGACAGCTCCTACGAGCAGTACTTC. Protein: CSGLLADSSYEQYF.

The rearrangement uses TRBV9 and TRBJ2-5, with D possibly being TRBD1 (5 bases). Germline lookup yields CDR1 SGDLS and CDR2 YYNGEE. V lost 0 bases and J lost 8, with 11 bases in between. This CDR3 has 13 amino acids. CDR3 sequence (DNA): TGTGCCAGCAGCGTAGACGGACAAAGCACCCAGTACTTC. Protein product: CASSVDGQSTQYF.

The CDR3 is CASSLGGEATNEKLFF. CDR3 DNA sequence: TGTGCCAGCAGCTTGGGCGGCGAGGCAACTAATGAAAAACTGTTTTTT. This chain connects TRBV5-6 to TRBJ1-4; D is unclear. CDR1 and CDR2 from the germline V gene are SGHDT and YYEEEE. V lost 0 bases and J 0 bases, leaving 9 bases between the germline ends. This CDR3 spans 16 amino acids.